The next 8 T cell receptor beta chains were all read from a single sample in a study of blood T cell repertoires in COVID-19. Sequenced by immunoSEQ multiplex PCR; TCRdb stores in-frame clones only, minus some. The sample lists over 150,000 clones; 75% to 80% were seen once. Input material: peripheral blood. These receptors all come from a woman in her 70s with acute or convalescent COVID-19.

This chain uses TRBV4-1 with TRBJ2-3; 11 bases fit TRBD2. This CDR3 is built from 17 residues. Germline V gene data show CDR1 as MGHRA and CDR2 as YSYEKL. Germline trimming cut 2 bases from V and 5 bases from J; bases unmatched to any gene: 9. Here the CDR3 DNA reads TGCGCCAGCAGCCAAAACACTGTAGCGGGAGGGAAAGATACGCAGTATTTT. Translating gives CASSQNTVAGGKDTQYF.

This chain connects TRBV7-3 to TRBJ2-3, with D tentatively TRBD2 (6 bases). V lost 1 base to trimming and J lost 3 bases, with 11 bases between them. CDR3 length equals 15 residues. Looked up from germline, CDR1 is SGHTA and CDR2 is FQGTGA. CDR3 protein: CASSLIAGLTDTQYF. CDR3 nucleotides: TGTGCCAGCAGCTTAATTGCGGGGTTAACAGATACGCAGTATTTT. Full variable domain (outside the CDR3, taken from reference TRBV7-3 and TRBJ2-3): GAGVSQTPSNKVTEKGKYVELRCDPISGHTALYWYRQSLGQGPEFLIYFQGTGAADDSGLPNDRFFAVRPEGSVSTLKIQRTERGDSAVYLCASSLIAGLTDTQYFGPGTRLTVL.

The CDR3 sequence: CASSPRVTGGAYNEQFF. Written as DNA, the CDR3 is TGTGCCAGCTCACCCCGGGTTACAGGGGGCGCCTACAATGAGCAGTTCTTC. The chain has TRBV18 and TRBJ2-1, with 9 positions matching TRBD1. CDR3 size: 17 residues. V shed 3 bases, J shed 2 bases, and the junction held 8 bases outside the gene matches. The germline V gene encodes CDR1 KGHSH and CDR2 LQKENI.

The rearrangement uses TRBV19 and TRBJ1-4; D remains ambiguous. The V gene's germline CDR1 is LNHDA and CDR2 SQIVND (reference sequence). This CDR3 is built from 11 residues. Trimming shortened V by 7 bases and J by 14 bases, and 14 bases separated the two germline ends. The CDR3: CASTAGSRLFF. The CDR3, as DNA: TGTGCCAGTACCGCGGGCAGCAGGCTGTTTTTT.

The chain uses TRBV15 and TRBJ2-3, with D tentatively TRBD2 (5 bases). This CDR3 comprises 16 residues. Deletions cut 0 bases from V and 2 bases from J, with 12 bases between. Germline lookup yields CDR1 LNHNV and CDR2 YYDKDF (reference sequence). The CDR3 DNA reads as TGTGCCACCAGCAGAGATAGTGACGGGGTCACAGATACGCAGTATTTT. It codes for CATSRDSDGVTDTQYF.

The V call is TRBV5-1, the J call TRBJ2-3; a possible D gene is TRBD1 (5 bases). V lost 0 bases to trimming and J lost 4 bases, with 9 bases between them. Looked up from germline, CDR1 is SGHRS and CDR2 is YFSETQ. CDR3 length: 14 amino acids. CDR3 DNA sequence: TGCGCCAGCAGCTTGGTCGCAGGGTCAGATACGCAGTATTTT. It codes for CASSLVAGSDTQYF.

This chain connects TRBV29-1 to TRBJ2-1, with D possibly TRBD2 on 6 matching bases. The CDR3 loop spans 14 amino acids. Trimming removed 2 bases at V and 0 bases at J, with 8 bases between. CDR1 and CDR2 from the germline V gene are SQVTM and ANQGSEA. The CDR3: CSVEWDFSYNEQFF. The CDR3 nucleotides are TGCAGCGTTGAATGGGACTTCTCCTACAATGAGCAGTTCTTC.

The rearrangement links TRBV5-1 to TRBJ1-2; 9 nucleotides align to TRBD1. Germline values: CDR1 SGHRS, CDR2 YFSETQ. This CDR3 contains 13 residues. V trimming: 2 bases; J trimming: 10 bases; junction bases outside the gene matches: 6. CDR3 nucleotides: TGCGCCAGCAGCTTAGGACAGGGGACAGTCTACACCTTC. This sequence encodes CASSLGQGTVYTF.